The 13 T cell receptor beta chains below all came from one sample that was sequenced in a study of blood T cell repertoires in COVID-19. Measured with immunoSEQ multiplex PCR; TCRdb has only the in-frame clones, and not every one. Of some 260,000 clones in the sample, around 82% are singletons; the top ten hold under 3.5%. Sequenced sample: peripheral blood. These receptors all stem from a woman younger than 35 with acute or convalescent COVID-19.

The chain uses TRBV24-1 and TRBJ2-7; D might be TRBD1 (5 bases). Between the trimmed V and J ends, which lost 9 bases and 2 bases, there was a span of 34 bases. The CDR3 is 20 residues long. CDR1 and CDR2 from the germline V gene are KGHDR and SFDVKD. CDR3 bases: TGTGCCACCGACAGACGGTCCCTGGTCAGGGTAAGGGGTGAGACCTACGAGCAGTACTTC. Its protein product is CATDRRSLVRVRGETYEQYF.

The chain carries TRBV14 and TRBJ2-5; maybe TRBD2 (5 bases). From germline, CDR1 is SGHDN and CDR2 FVKESK. The CDR3 covers 14 residues. Trimming left V 2 bases short and J 3 bases short, with 10 bases between. The CDR3 nucleotides read TGTGCCAGCAGCCAACCCCTAGCAGAAGAGACCCAGTACTTC. It translates to CASSQPLAEETQYF.

This clone was seen a few times. The chain carries TRBV7-3 and TRBJ1-6, with D possibly being TRBD1 (5 bases). The V end lost 1 base, the J end lost 5 bases, and 6 bases lay between the germline ends. CDR1 and CDR2 from the germline V gene are SGHTA and FQGTGA. The CDR3 runs 14 residues. In nucleotides, the CDR3 is TGTGCCAGCAGCTTAAAACAGGATAATTCACCCCTCCACTTT. Protein product: CASSLKQDNSPLHF. Using reference TRBV7-3 and TRBJ1-6 for the parts outside the CDR3, the full variable domain is GAGVSQTPSNKVTEKGKYVELRCDPISGHTALYWYRQSLGQGPEFLIYFQGTGAADDSGLPNDRFFAVRPEGSVSTLKIQRTERGDSAVYLCASSLKQDNSPLHFGNGTRLTVT.

The chain links TRBV7-9 to TRBJ1-2; D gene uncertain. Between the trimmed V and J ends, which lost 5 bases and 3 bases, there was a span of 13 bases. The CDR3 is 14 amino acids. CDR1 is SEHNR, CDR2 FQNEAQ, per germline (reference sequence). The CDR3 DNA reads TGTGCCAGCAGCCCCTCGGAGGCCGACTATGGCTACACCTTC. Amino acids: CASSPSEADYGYTF.

The chain joins TRBV12-3 or TRBV12-4 to TRBJ1-1; TRBD1 might be the D (5 bases). CDR3 size: 12 residues. V was trimmed by 6 bases and J by 11 bases, leaving 16 bases between them. DNA for the CDR3: TGTGCCAGCAGCCCGGACACCCGGCGTGCTTTCTTT. It encodes CASSPDTRRAFF.

The chain uses TRBV6-6 and TRBJ1-2, with unresolved D. The V end lost 5 bases, the J end lost 8 bases, and 18 bases lay between the germline ends. The CDR3 is made up of 14 amino acids. Germline V gene sequence: CDR1 MNHNY, CDR2 SVGAGI (reference sequence). CDR3 in amino acids: CASSPESGYNGYTF. The CDR3 DNA reads as TGTGCCAGCAGTCCGGAGTCTGGGTACAACGGCTACACCTTC.

V and J are TRBV18 and TRBJ1-5; D is perhaps TRBD1 (6 bases). The CDR3 consists of 15 residues. Trimming cost V 1 base and J 4 bases, with 11 bases left between them. Germline V gene data show CDR1 as KGHSH and CDR2 as LQKENI. In DNA form, the CDR3 reads TGTGCCAGCTCACCACGGTCAGGGGATAATCAGCCCCAGCATTTT. This translates into CASSPRSGDNQPQHF.

This clone has more than one count but fewer than ten. V gene TRBV30 combines with J gene TRBJ1-6; 7 bases match TRBD1. The CDR3 loop spans 15 amino acids. Trimming removed 0 bases from V and 4 bases from J; junction bases left unmatched: 3. The germline CDR1 and CDR2 sequences are GTSNPN and SVGIG (reference sequence). CDR3 residues: CAWSVLTGYNSPLHF. CDR3 coding DNA: TGTGCCTGGAGTGTATTGACAGGGTATAATTCACCCCTCCACTTT.

The table lists this clone with a few counts. The chain has TRBV20-1 and TRBJ1-4, with a weak D call TRBD1 (5 bases). Germline values: CDR1 DFQATT, CDR2 SNEGSKA (reference sequence). Trimming removed 3 bases from V and 0 bases from J, with 11 bases in between. The CDR3 runs to 15 residues. Written as DNA, the CDR3 is TGCAGTGCTAGTCCAGGGTACGCAACTAATGAAAAACTGTTTTTT. This encodes CSASPGYATNEKLFF.

V gene TRBV30 combines with J gene TRBJ2-1; TRBD2 is a possible D gene (6 bases). The CDR3 is 15 amino acids. Germline V CDR1 and CDR2: GTSNPN, SVGIG (reference sequence). V dropped 2 bases and J dropped 2 bases, with 13 bases sitting between them. CDR3 nucleotide sequence: TGTGCCTGGAGTAGAGCGGGTGGACCCTACAATGAGCAGTTCTTC. Protein product: CAWSRAGGPYNEQFF.

V usage is TRBV7-9 and J usage is TRBJ2-7, with 9 bases identical to TRBD1. This CDR3 is built from 13 residues. CDR1 and CDR2 from the germline V gene are SEHNR and FQNEAQ (reference sequence). The ends lost 10 bases at V and 2 bases at J; junction bases unmatched: 6. CDR3 nucleotides: TGTGCCACCCGGACAGGGGCCGCCTACGAGCAGTACTTC. This encodes CATRTGAAYEQYF. The entire variable domain, with the rest obtained from reference TRBV7-9 and TRBJ2-7, is as follows: DTGVSQNPRHKITKRGQNVTFRCDPISEHNRLYWYRQTLGQGPEFLTYFQNEAQLEKSRLLSDRFSAERPKGSFSTLEIQRTEQGDSAMYLCATRTGAAYEQYFGPGTRLTVT.

The chain has TRBV29-1 and TRBJ2-7; D gene unclear. V lost 4 bases and J lost 0, with 7 bases in between. The CDR3 runs to 12 residues. Germline lookup yields CDR1 SQVTM and CDR2 ANQGSEA. The CDR3 sequence: CSVATPSYEQYF. CDR3 nucleotide sequence: TGCAGCGTTGCGACTCCCTCCTACGAGCAGTACTTC.

The chain is built from TRBV7-9 and TRBJ2-7; D is perhaps TRBD1 (5 bases). V was pared by 6 bases and J by 6 bases, with 18 bases between. Germline values: CDR1 SEHNR, CDR2 FQNEAQ (reference sequence). The CDR3 covers 14 residues. CDR3 sequence reads: CASSTGAVLGEQYF. In DNA, the CDR3 is TGTGCCAGCAGTACTGGGGCGGTGCTGGGCGAGCAGTACTTC.